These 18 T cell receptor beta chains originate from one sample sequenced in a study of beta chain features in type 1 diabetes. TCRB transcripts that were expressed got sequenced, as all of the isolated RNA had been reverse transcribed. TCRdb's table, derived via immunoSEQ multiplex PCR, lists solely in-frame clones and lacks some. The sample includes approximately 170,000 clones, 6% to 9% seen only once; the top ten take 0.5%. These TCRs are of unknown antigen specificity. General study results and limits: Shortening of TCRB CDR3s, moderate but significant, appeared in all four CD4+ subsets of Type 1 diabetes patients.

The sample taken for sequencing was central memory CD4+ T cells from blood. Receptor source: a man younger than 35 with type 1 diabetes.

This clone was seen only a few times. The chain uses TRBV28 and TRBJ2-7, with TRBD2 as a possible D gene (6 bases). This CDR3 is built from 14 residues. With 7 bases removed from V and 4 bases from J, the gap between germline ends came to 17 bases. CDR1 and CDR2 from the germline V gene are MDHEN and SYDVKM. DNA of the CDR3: TGTGCCAGCACGACCTCGGGGGTTGGGTACGAGCAGTACTTC. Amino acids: CASTTSGVGYEQYF.

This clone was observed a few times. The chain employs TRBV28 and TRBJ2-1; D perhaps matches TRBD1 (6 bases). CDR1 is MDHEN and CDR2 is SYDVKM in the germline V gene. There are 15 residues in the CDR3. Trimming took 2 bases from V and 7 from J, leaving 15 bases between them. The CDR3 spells CASSLSTRGGNEQFF. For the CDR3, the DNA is TGTGCCAGCAGTTTAAGTACCAGGGGCGGAAATGAGCAGTTCTTC.

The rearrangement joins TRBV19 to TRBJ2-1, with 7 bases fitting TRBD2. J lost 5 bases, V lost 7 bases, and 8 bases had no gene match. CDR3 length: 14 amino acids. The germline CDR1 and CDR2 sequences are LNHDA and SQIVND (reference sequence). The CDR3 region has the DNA TGTGCCAGTATCCCAGCGGGGTTCAACAATGAGCAGTTCTTC. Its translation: CASIPAGFNNEQFF.

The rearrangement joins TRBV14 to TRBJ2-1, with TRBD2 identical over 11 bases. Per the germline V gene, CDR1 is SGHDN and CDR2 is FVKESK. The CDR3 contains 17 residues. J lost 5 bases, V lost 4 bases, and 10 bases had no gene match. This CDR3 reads CASSLTRLAGIDNEQFF. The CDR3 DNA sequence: TGTGCCAGCAGCCTAACCAGACTAGCGGGGATAGACAATGAGCAGTTCTTC.

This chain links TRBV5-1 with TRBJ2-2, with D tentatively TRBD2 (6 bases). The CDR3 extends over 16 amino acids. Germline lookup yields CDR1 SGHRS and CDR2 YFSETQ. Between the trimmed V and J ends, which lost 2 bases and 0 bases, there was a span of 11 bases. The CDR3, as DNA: TGCGCCAGCAGCTTAGGAGGGGCCTCGAACACCGGGGAGCTGTTTTTT. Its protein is CASSLGGASNTGELFF.

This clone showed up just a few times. The CDR3 loop is CASSLSGRWGTEAFF. In nucleotides, the CDR3 is TGTGCCAGCAGCTTATCGGGGAGGTGGGGAACTGAAGCTTTCTTT. The V call is TRBV7-2, the J call TRBJ1-1, with no clear D. CDR3 length equals 15 residues. Germline V gene data show CDR1 as SGHTA and CDR2 as FQGNSA. Trimming took off 2 bases at V and 5 bases at J, with 15 bases between the two ends.

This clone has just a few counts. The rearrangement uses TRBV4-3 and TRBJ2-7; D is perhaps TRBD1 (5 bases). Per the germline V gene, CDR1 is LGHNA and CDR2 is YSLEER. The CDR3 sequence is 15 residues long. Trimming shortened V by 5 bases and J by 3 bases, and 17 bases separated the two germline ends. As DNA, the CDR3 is TGCGCCAGCAGCTTACACCGGCAGGGCCGCTACGAGCAGTACTTC. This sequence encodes CASSLHRQGRYEQYF.

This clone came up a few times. CDR3 nucleotides: TGCGCCAGCAGCTCTGGAGAAGCGGGGGGGCGTCTCTACGAGCAGTACTTC. It encodes CASSSGEAGGRLYEQYF. The V call is TRBV5-1, the J call TRBJ2-7; 10 bases align to TRBD2. The germline V gene has CDR1 SGHRS and CDR2 YFSETQ. This CDR3 has 17 amino acids. V was clipped by 3 bases and J by 3 bases; unmatched bases: 12. The full variable domain, rest sourced from reference TRBV5-1 and TRBJ2-7, is KAGVTQTPRYLIKTRGQQVTLSCSPISGHRSVSWYQQTPGQGLQFLFEYFSETQRNKGNFPGRFSGRQFSNSRSEMNVSTLELGDSALYLCASSSGEAGGRLYEQYFGPGTRLTVT.

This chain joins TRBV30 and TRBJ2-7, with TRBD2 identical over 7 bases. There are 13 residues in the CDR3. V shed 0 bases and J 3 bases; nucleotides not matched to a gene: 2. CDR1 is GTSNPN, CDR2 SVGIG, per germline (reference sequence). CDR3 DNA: TGTGCCTGGAGTGTGACTAGCTTCTACGAGCAGTACTTC. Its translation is CAWSVTSFYEQYF. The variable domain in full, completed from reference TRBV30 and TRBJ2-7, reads SQTIHQWPATLVQPVGSPLSLECTVEGTSNPNLYWYRQAAGRGLQLLFYSVGIGQISSEVPQNLSASRPQDRQFILSSKKLLLSDSGFYLCAWSVTSFYEQYFGPGTRLTVT.

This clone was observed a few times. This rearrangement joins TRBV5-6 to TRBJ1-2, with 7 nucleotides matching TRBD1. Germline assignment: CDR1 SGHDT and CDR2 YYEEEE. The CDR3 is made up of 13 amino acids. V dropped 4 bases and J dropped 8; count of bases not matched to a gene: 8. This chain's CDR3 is CASSRQGREGYTF. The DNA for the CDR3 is TGTGCCAGCAGCCGACAGGGAAGGGAAGGCTACACCTTC.

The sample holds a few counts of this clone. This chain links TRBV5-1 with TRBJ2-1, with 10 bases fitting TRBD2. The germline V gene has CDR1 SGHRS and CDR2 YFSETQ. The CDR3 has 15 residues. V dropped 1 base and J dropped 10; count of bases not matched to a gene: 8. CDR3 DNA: TGCGCCAGCAGCTTGTGGCCTAGCGGGGGAAAGGAGCAGTTCTTC. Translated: CASSLWPSGGKEQFF.

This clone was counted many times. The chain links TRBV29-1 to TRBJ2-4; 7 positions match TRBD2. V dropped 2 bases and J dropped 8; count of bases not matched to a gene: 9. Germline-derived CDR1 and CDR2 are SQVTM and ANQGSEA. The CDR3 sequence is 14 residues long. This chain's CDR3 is CSVEPGGYEDIQYF. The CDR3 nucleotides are TGCAGCGTTGAACCCGGGGGGTACGAGGACATTCAGTACTTC.

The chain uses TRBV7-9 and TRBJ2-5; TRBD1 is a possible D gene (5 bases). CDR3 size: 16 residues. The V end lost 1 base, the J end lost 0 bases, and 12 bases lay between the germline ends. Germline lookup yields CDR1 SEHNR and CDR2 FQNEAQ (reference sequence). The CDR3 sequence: CASSLGVGRYQETQYF. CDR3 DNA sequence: TGTGCCAGCAGCTTAGGGGTGGGGCGGTACCAAGAGACCCAGTACTTC.

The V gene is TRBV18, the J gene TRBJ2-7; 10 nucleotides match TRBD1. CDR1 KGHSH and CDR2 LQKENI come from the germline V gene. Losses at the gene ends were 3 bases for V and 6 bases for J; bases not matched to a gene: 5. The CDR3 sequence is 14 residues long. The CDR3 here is CASSPGTGEVEQYF. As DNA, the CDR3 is TGTGCCAGCTCACCGGGGACAGGGGAGGTCGAGCAGTACTTC.

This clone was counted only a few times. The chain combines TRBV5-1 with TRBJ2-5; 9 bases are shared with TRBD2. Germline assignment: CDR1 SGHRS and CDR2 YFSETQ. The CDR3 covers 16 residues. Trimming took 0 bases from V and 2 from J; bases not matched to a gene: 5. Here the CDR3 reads CASSLAASGAQETQYF. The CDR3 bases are TGCGCCAGCAGCTTGGCGGCTAGCGGGGCTCAAGAGACCCAGTACTTC.

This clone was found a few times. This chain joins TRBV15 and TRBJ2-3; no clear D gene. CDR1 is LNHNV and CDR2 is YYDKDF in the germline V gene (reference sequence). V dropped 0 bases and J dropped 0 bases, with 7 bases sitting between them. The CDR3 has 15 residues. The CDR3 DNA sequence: TGTGCCACCAGCAGAGATGGCCAGAGCACAGATACGCAGTATTTT. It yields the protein CATSRDGQSTDTQYF.

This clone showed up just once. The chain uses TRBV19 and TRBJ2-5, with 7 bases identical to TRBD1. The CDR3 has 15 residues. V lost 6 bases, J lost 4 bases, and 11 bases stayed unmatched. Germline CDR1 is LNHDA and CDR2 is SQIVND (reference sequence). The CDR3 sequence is CASRSTGQRVETQYF. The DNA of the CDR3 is TGTGCCAGTAGGTCGACAGGGCAAAGGGTAGAGACCCAGTACTTC.

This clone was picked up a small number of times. The CDR3 DNA sequence: TGTGCCAGCAGACGTTGGACAGGGGGGTCCGGGGAGCTGTTTTTT. Amino acid sequence: CASRRWTGGSGELFF. The rearrangement uses TRBV6-5 and TRBJ2-2; TRBD1 matches at 10 bases. The germline CDR1 and CDR2 sequences are MNHEY and SVGAGI. The CDR3 is 15 residues long. V trimming: 6 bases; J trimming: 6 bases; junction bases outside the gene matches: 7.